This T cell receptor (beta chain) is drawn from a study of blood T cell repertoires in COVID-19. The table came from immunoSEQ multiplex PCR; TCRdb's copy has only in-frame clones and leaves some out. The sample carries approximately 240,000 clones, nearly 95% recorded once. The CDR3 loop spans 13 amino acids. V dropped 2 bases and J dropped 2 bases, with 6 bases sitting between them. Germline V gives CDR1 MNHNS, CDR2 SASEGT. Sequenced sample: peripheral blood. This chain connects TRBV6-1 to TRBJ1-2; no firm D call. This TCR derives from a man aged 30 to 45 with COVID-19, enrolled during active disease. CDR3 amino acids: CASSETRNYGYTF. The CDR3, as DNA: TGTGCCAGCAGTGAAACGCGAAACTATGGCTACACCTTC.